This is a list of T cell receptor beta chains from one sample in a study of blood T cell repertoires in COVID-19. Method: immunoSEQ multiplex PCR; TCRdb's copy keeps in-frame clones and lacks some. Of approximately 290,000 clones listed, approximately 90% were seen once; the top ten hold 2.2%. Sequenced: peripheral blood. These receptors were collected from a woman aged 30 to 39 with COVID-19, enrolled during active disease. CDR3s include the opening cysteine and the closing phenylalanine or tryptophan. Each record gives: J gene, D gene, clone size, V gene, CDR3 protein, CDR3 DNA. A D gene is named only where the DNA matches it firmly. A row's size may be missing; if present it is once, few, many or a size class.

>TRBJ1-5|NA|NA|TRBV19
CASSMDPRGADNQPQHF
TGTGCCAGTAGTATGGATCCTCGGGGGGCTGACAATCAGCCCCAGCATTTT
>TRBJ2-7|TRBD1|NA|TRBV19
CASREGGVQYF
TGTGCCAGTAGAGAAGGGGGCGTACAGTACTTC
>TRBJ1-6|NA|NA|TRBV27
CASSSFSTNSPLHF
TGTGCCAGCAGTAGCTTTTCTACTAATTCACCCCTCCACTTT
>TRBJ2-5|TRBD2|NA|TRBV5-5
CASSLGLAGYQETQYF
TGTGCCAGCAGCTTGGGACTAGCGGGGTACCAAGAGACCCAGTACTTC
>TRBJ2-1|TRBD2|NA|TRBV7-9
CASSSYQRDYHEQFF
TGTGCCAGCAGCTCCTATCAGAGGGACTACCATGAGCAGTTCTTC
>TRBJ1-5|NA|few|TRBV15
CATSRDQGGQPQHF
TGTGCCACCAGCAGAGATCAAGGAGGACAGCCCCAGCATTTT
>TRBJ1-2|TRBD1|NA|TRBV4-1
CASSQFPGAGGYGYTF
TGCGCCAGCAGCCAATTTCCGGGGGCAGGGGGATATGGCTACACCTTC
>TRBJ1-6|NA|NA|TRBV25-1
CASSDWGESPLHF
TGTGCCAGCAGTGATTGGGGAGAATCACCCCTCCACTTT
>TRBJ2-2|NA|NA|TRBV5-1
CASTLVLETGELFF
TGCGCCAGCACCCTAGTTTTGGAGACCGGGGAGCTGTTTTTT
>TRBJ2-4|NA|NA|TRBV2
CASTGGGGKNIQYF
TGTGCCAGCACCGGAGGGGGCGGCAAAAACATTCAGTACTTC
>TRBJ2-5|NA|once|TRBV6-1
CASSELARGETQYF
TGTGCCAGCAGTGAGCTAGCCAGAGGGGAGACCCAGTACTTC
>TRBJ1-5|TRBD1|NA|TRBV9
CASSVGQGSGNQPQHF
TGTGCCAGCAGCGTAGGACAGGGGTCTGGCAATCAGCCCCAGCATTTT
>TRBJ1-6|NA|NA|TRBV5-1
CASSLARGVDSPLHF
TGCGCCAGCAGCTTGGCCCGCGGGGTAGACTCACCCCTCCACTTT
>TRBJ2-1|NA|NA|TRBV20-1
CSASTGRSHNEQFF
TGCAGTGCTAGTACCGGGAGAAGCCACAATGAGCAGTTCTTC
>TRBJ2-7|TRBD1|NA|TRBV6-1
CASSERWTGTYEQYF
TGTGCCAGCAGTGAACGATGGACAGGCACCTACGAGCAGTACTTC
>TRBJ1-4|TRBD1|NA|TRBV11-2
CASSRRDRALTFNEKLFF
TGTGCCAGCAGCCGCCGGGACAGGGCCTTGACTTTTAATGAAAAACTGTTTTTT
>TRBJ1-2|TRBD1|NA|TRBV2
CASSESGTGSGYTF
TGTGCCAGCAGTGAATCCGGGACAGGGAGTGGCTACACCTTC
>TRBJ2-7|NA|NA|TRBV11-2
CATSRQISYEQYF
TGTGCCACCTCTAGACAGATTTCCTACGAGCAGTACTTC
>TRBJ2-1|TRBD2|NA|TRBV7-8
CASSLALGLAYNEQFF
TGTGCCAGCAGCTTAGCGCTCGGACTAGCCTACAATGAGCAGTTCTTC
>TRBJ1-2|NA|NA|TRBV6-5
CASLQALWGGYTF
TGTGCCAGTTTACAGGCCTTATGGGGTGGCTACACCTTC
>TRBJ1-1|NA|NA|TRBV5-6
CASSLGESVMAAFF
TGTGCCAGCAGCCTCGGGGAGTCGGTAATGGCAGCTTTCTTT
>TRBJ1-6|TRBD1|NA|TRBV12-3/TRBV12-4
CASRGQGVSPLHF
TGTGCCAGCAGGGGACAGGGCGTCTCACCCCTCCACTTT
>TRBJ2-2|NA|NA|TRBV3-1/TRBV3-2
CASSQGQGLTGELFF
TGTGCCAGCAGCCAAGGGCAGGGTCTTACCGGGGAGCTGTTTTTT
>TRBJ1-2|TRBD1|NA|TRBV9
CASSPSGTGGPYGYTF
TGTGCCAGCAGCCCTTCCGGGACAGGGGGCCCCTATGGCTACACCTTC
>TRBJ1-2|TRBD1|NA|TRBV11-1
CASSLGTGDGYTF
TGTGCCAGCAGCTTAGGGACAGGGGATGGCTACACCTTC
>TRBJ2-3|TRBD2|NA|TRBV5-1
CASSRGGTTDTQYF
TGCGCCAGCAGCCGGGGGGGTACCACAGATACGCAGTATTTT
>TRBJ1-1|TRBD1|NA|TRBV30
CAWTAGTANTEAFF
TGTGCCTGGACAGCCGGGACAGCGAACACTGAAGCTTTCTTT
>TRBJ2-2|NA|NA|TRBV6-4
CASSGTANTGELFF
TGTGCCAGCAGTGGGACAGCGAACACCGGGGAGCTGTTTTTT
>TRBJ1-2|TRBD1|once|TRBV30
CASKVGTGDGYTF
TGTGCCTCAAAGGTCGGGACAGGGGACGGCTACACCTTC
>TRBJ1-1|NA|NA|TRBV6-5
CASRGGVVAEAFF
TGTGCCAGCAGAGGGGGGGTAGTAGCTGAAGCTTTCTTT
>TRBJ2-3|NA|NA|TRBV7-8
CASSLRLVRDTQYF
TGTGCCAGCAGCCTCAGACTAGTCAGGGATACGCAGTATTTT
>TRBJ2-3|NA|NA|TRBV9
CASSVSRGWADTQYF
TGTGCCAGCAGCGTTTCAAGGGGGTGGGCAGATACGCAGTATTTT
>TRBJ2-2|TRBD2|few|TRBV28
CASSLASSGNTGELFF
TGTGCCAGCAGTTTAGCATCTAGCGGGAACACCGGGGAGCTGTTTTTT
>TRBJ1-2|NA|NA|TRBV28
CASSFTGKDYWDTF
TGTGCCAGCAGTTTCACAGGGAAGGATTACTGGGACACCTTC
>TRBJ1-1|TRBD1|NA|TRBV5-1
CASSSDRAGTEAFF
TGCGCCAGCAGCTCAGACAGGGCGGGCACTGAAGCTTTCTTT
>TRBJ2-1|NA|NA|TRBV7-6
CASSPWNGNEQFF
TGTGCCAGCAGCCCCTGGAACGGGAATGAGCAGTTCTTC
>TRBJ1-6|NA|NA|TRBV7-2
CASSLRQPHPDGGLPLHF
TGTGCCAGCAGCTTACGTCAGCCCCACCCGGACGGGGGACTACCCCTCCACTTT
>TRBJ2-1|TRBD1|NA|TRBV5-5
CASSLGGRGPYNEQFF
TGTGCCAGCAGCTTGGGGGGCAGGGGGCCCTACAATGAGCAGTTCTTC
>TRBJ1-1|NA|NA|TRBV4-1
CASSTYSHSAEAFF
TGCGCCAGCAGCACCTATTCTCATAGCGCTGAAGCTTTCTTT
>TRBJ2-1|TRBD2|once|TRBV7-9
CASSPSGGYNEQFF
TGTGCCAGCAGCCCATCGGGGGGGTACAATGAGCAGTTCTTC
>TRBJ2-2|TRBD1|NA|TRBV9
CASSERTGFDGELFF
TGTGCCAGCAGCGAACGGACAGGGTTTGACGGGGAGCTGTTTTTT
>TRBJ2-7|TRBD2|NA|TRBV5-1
CASSFSGYEQYF
TGCGCCAGCAGCTTTAGCGGGTACGAGCAGTACTTC